These 11 T cell receptor beta chains came from one sample sequenced in a study of control samples from healthy donors and cancer patients (dated by TCRdb to 2020 to 2022). The protocol used for the library was the immunoSEQ multiplex PCR assay. This is the immuneACCESS table as TCRdb keeps it, with only in-frame sequences that have V and J called. A part of the clones is gone; compared with another copy, unresolved V genes explain less than half, and the rest is unexplained. The sample records about 150,000 clones, roughly 94% of which are singletons. Around 1.3% of the sample lies in the top ten. Sequenced input: blood. The receptor set was obtained from a woman between 18 and 30 years old in good health.

J is TRBJ2-3 and V is TRBV11-2; TRBD2 might be the D (5 bases). Looked up from germline, CDR1 is SGHAT and CDR2 is FQNNGV. The CDR3 loop spans 16 amino acids. V lost 5 bases to trimming and J lost 2 bases, with 17 bases between them. In nucleotides, the CDR3 is TGTGCCAGCAGCGTCGGGGTTCAAGACACCACAGATACGCAGTATTTT. Protein sequence: CASSVGVQDTTDTQYF.

J is TRBJ1-1 and V is TRBV28; D remains ambiguous. Trimming removed 2 bases from V and 4 bases from J, with 14 bases in between. Germline CDR1 is MDHEN and CDR2 is SYDVKM. The CDR3 spans 15 residues. This CDR3 is CASSLRPGMSTEAFF. CDR3 nucleotide sequence: TGTGCCAGCAGTTTAAGACCGGGGATGAGCACTGAAGCTTTCTTT.

The rearrangement uses TRBV29-1 and TRBJ2-5; TRBD1 matches 7 bases. From germline, CDR1 is SQVTM and CDR2 ANQGSEA. This CDR3 region has 13 residues. J gave up 5 bases and V 2 bases, and 5 bases lay outside the gene matches. The CDR3 loop reads CSVESDRTETQYF. The CDR3, as DNA: TGCAGCGTTGAATCGGACAGGACCGAGACCCAGTACTTC.

This sequence joins TRBV3-1 (or the pseudogene TRBV3-2) and TRBJ1-1; possibly TRBD1 for D (5 bases). V was shortened by 6 bases and J by 4 bases, with 15 bases between the two germline ends. From germline, CDR1 is LGHDT and CDR2 YNNKEL (reference sequence). The CDR3 runs 14 residues. This CDR3 reads CASRARVIGTEAFF. CDR3 in DNA: TGTGCCAGCAGGGCCAGGGTGATAGGCACTGAAGCTTTCTTT.

V and J are TRBV5-1 and TRBJ1-2, with D maybe TRBD1 (5 bases). The CDR3 is made up of 15 amino acids. CDR1 is SGHRS, CDR2 YFSETQ, per germline. Trimming left V 2 bases short and J 2 bases short, with 13 bases between. In nucleotides, the CDR3 is TGCGCCAGCAGCTTTGTAGGGACGAGGAACTATGGCTACACCTTC. It specifies CASSFVGTRNYGYTF.

This chain connects TRBV12-3 or TRBV12-4 to TRBJ1-1; D unresolved. This CDR3 spans 13 amino acids. Trimming removed 3 bases from V and 5 bases from J, with 10 bases in between. CDR3 coding DNA: TGTGCCAGCAGTTTTGAGTCGAGGACTGAAGCTTTCTTT. As protein: CASSFESRTEAFF.

This chain uses TRBV19 with TRBJ1-5, with D hard to call. V lost 5 bases and J lost 4, with 15 bases in between. The CDR3 consists of 15 residues. CDR1 is LNHDA and CDR2 is SQIVND in the germline V gene (reference sequence). The CDR3 spells CASSLVGGGNQPQHF. DNA of the CDR3: TGTGCCAGTAGTCTTGTCGGTGGTGGGAATCAGCCCCAGCATTTT.

This rearrangement joins TRBV7-9 to TRBJ1-2; no clear D gene. V was trimmed by 1 base and J by 6 bases, leaving 12 bases between them. This CDR3 region has 14 residues. CDR1 and CDR2 (germline): SEHNR, FQNEAQ (reference sequence). CDR3 DNA sequence: TGTGCCAGCAGCTTAGTCAATGTCCAGAATGGCTACACCTTC. It specifies CASSLVNVQNGYTF.

This sequence joins TRBV7-9 and TRBJ1-1; maybe TRBD1 (5 bases). In germline, CDR1 is SEHNR, CDR2 FQNEAQ (reference sequence). Trimming cost V 1 base and J 8 bases, with 11 bases left between them. This CDR3 is 13 amino acids long. The CDR3 loop reads CASSLGGVEEAFF. The CDR3 nucleotides are TGTGCCAGCAGCTTAGGAGGGGTTGAGGAAGCTTTCTTT.

This chain uses TRBV6-5 with TRBJ2-3; no definite D call. CDR3 length: 14 residues. Between the trimmed V and J ends, which lost 6 bases and 0 bases, there was a span of 10 bases. The V gene's germline CDR1 is MNHEY and CDR2 SVGAGI. The CDR3 DNA follows: TGTGCCAGCAGCCGAGGACCGAGCACAGATACGCAGTATTTT. Amino acid sequence: CASSRGPSTDTQYF.

DNA of the CDR3: TGTGCCAGCTCTCTCAGTAGCACAGATACGCAGTATTTT. It encodes CASSLSSTDTQYF. The J gene is TRBJ2-3, the V gene TRBV18, with unresolved D. This CDR3 contains 13 residues. V was cut by 6 bases and J by 0 bases, with 7 bases left in between. Germline V gives CDR1 KGHSH, CDR2 LQKENI. Full variable domain (rest looked up from reference TRBV18 and TRBJ2-3): NAGVMQNPRHLVRRRGQEARLRCSPMKGHSHVYWYRQLPEEGLKFMVYLQKENIIDESGMPKERFSAEFPKEGPSILRIQQVVRGDSAAYFCASSLSSTDTQYFGPGTRLTVL.